The T cell receptor (beta chain) under discussion was sequenced for a study of control samples from healthy donors and cancer patients (dated by TCRdb to 2020 to 2021). There are 16 amino acids in the CDR3, from cysteine to phenylalanine inclusive. Of the read, only the CDR3 DNA is kept; its 48 bases are in frame from base 1. CDR1 MNHEY and CDR2 SVGEGT are derived from the germline V gene. Relative to germline, V is 1 base shorter and J is 1 base shorter, with 11 bases between their ends. The method was the immunoSEQ multiplex PCR assay. The clones in this table, taken by TCRdb from immuneACCESS, are in-frame only. Not every clone is retained; where verified, under half of the shortfall comes from an unresolved V gene, and the cause of the rest is unknown. The sample yields about 120,000 clones; more than 70% were counted once. The ten largest account for roughly 3.4% of the sample. Note on this clone: The clone's antigen remains unknown. Base qualities are not provided; no much larger clone lies one nucleotide away.

The chain joins TRBV6-2 or TRBV6-3 to TRBJ2-1, with an unclear D gene assignment. The clonotype originates from a middle-aged man in good health. The sequencing sample was made of blood. The nucleotide sequence reads as follows: TGTGCCAGCAGTTACTTGGCGGTGAATTCCTACAATGAGCAGTTCTTC. Translated, this is CASSYLAVNSYNEQFF.